The entry below gives a single T cell receptor beta chain sequence along with its context. This CDR3 has 14 amino acids. The trim removed 10 bases at V and 6 bases at J, leaving 8 bases unmatched. CDR1 is ENHRY and CDR2 is SYGVKD in the germline V gene. TCRdb re-called the 5' RACE reads with MiXCR, one entry per CDR3 protein. The sample carries fewer than 900,000 distinct CDR3 sequences, roughly 18% recorded once. The data stem from a study of identical twins. Separately, the same data were catalogued under a study of T cells expressing NK-cell markers.

The source material was PBMCs. The sequence derives from a woman aged 18-29 years in good health. The chain combines TRBV10-3 with TRBJ2-2; 10 nucleotides line up with TRBD2. The CDR3 sequence: CASLAGASPGELFF. The CDR3 bases are TGTGCCAGCCTAGCGGGAGCCTCTCCCGGGGAGCTGTTTTTT.